The next 30 T cell receptor beta chains were all read from a single sample in a study of response to subunit inactivated influenza vaccine. A single record per CDR3 protein comes from TCRdb applying MiXCR to the RT-PCR reads. The profile shows 150,000 or so distinct CDR3 sequences, approximately 10% of them singletons. This material consisted of non-naive T cells sorted from PBMCs, taken about 40 days after vaccination. The receptors originated from a man aged 45 to 65 who received an inactivated influenza vaccine.

This clonotype was counted ten times or more. V and J are TRBV28 and TRBJ2-5; 7 bases line up with TRBD1. The CDR3 spans 15 residues. Germline V gene sequence: CDR1 MDHEN, CDR2 SYDVKM. V dropped 2 bases and J dropped 5; count of bases not matched to a gene: 8. Here the CDR3 reads CASSLRQGVWETQYF. DNA of the CDR3: TGTGCCAGCAGTTTAAGACAGGGAGTGTGGGAGACCCAGTACTTC.

The chain combines TRBV27 with TRBJ2-3; the match to TRBD2 covers 13 bases. The CDR3 has 15 amino acids. V shed 6 bases, J shed 2 bases, and the junction held 2 bases outside the gene matches. Germline V CDR1 and CDR2: MNHEY, SMNVEV (reference sequence). CDR3 nucleotides: TGTGCCAGCAGCGGACTAGCGGGAGTCACAGATACGCAGTATTTT. It translates to CASSGLAGVTDTQYF.

The J gene is TRBJ1-1, the V gene TRBV6-5; no clear D. The CDR3 covers 16 residues. V shed 2 bases and J shed 4 bases, with 17 bases lying between them. Germline CDR1 is MNHEY and CDR2 is SVGAGI. The CDR3 nucleotides read TGTGCCAGCAGTTACGCAAATAGGGCCGGCAGCACTGAAGCTTTCTTT. The encoded protein is CASSYANRAGSTEAFF.

This clonotype was counted only a few times. The chain employs TRBV6-5 and TRBJ2-7; 8 bases fit TRBD2. After removal of 6 bases from V and 0 bases from J, the junction contained 7 bases not matched to a gene. This CDR3 has 15 residues. CDR1 MNHEY and CDR2 SVGAGI come from the germline V gene. The DNA for the CDR3 is TGTGCCAGCAGATATAGCGGGGAGAGCTCCTACGAGCAGTACTTC. As protein: CASRYSGESSYEQYF.

This clonotype was seen a few times. The J gene is TRBJ1-3, the V gene TRBV7-9; D remains unclear. V was pared by 2 bases and J by 9 bases, with 11 bases between. The CDR3 spans 13 residues. Germline values: CDR1 SEHNR, CDR2 FQNEAQ (reference sequence). The CDR3: CASSLLEAGTIYF. For the CDR3, the DNA is TGTGCCAGCAGCTTACTCGAGGCGGGCACCATATATTTT.

This clonotype was observed a handful of times. V and J are TRBV20-1 and TRBJ2-1; the match to TRBD2 covers 13 bases. This CDR3 spans 13 amino acids. V was clipped by 7 bases and J by 10 bases; unmatched bases: 7. The germline V gene has CDR1 DFQATT and CDR2 SNEGSKA (reference sequence). CDR3 nucleotide sequence: TGCAGTGGTACTAGCGGGAGGGATTACGAGCAGTTCTTC. This gives the protein CSGTSGRDYEQFF.

V is TRBV20-1 and J is TRBJ2-3, with 9 bases fitting TRBD2. The V segment lost 1 base and the J segment 4 bases; nucleotides outside the gene matches: 3. The CDR3 is 14 residues long. Germline V CDR1 and CDR2: DFQATT, SNEGSKA (reference sequence). The CDR3 DNA is TGCAGTGCTAGAGTAGCGGGAGTGCCAGATACGCAGTATTTT. Protein: CSARVAGVPDTQYF.

The rearrangement joins TRBV7-2 to TRBJ2-7; TRBD1 aligns across 7 bases. The CDR3 length is 15 residues. Germline V gene lookup returns CDR1 SGHTA and CDR2 FQGNSA. V lost 5 bases to trimming and J lost 1 base; unmatched junction nucleotides: 8. CDR3 amino acids: CASSLNRGSSYEQYF. Written as DNA, the CDR3 is TGTGCCAGCAGCCTCAACAGGGGTAGTTCCTACGAGCAGTACTTC.

This clonotype has more than one count but fewer than ten. The chain recombines TRBV4-1 with TRBJ2-1; TRBD2 matches 10 bases. The CDR3 has 17 residues. Germline-derived CDR1 and CDR2 are MGHRA and YSYEKL. Trimming removed 0 bases from V and 8 bases from J; junction bases left unmatched: 10. For the CDR3, the DNA is TGCGCCAGCAGCCAAGAAATCAGCGGGAGGGCCCTAGATGAGCAGTTCTTC. It is translated as CASSQEISGRALDEQFF.

This clonotype occurred a few times. The chain joins TRBV5-5 to TRBJ1-5; 7 bases are shared with TRBD1. The CDR3 consists of 15 residues. Germline loops: CDR1 SGHKS, CDR2 YYEKEE (reference sequence). V shed 0 bases, J shed 6 bases, and the junction held 6 bases outside the gene matches. CDR3 in amino acids: CASSLVPGGGQPQHF. In DNA, the CDR3 is TGTGCCAGCAGCTTGGTTCCAGGGGGAGGTCAGCCCCAGCATTTT. Based on the CDR3 plus reference TRBV5-5 and TRBJ1-5, the full variable domain is DAGVTQSPTHLIKTRGQQVTLRCSPISGHKSVSWYQQVLGQGPQFIFQYYEKEERGRGNFPDRFSARQFPNYSSELNVNALLLGDSALYLCASSLVPGGGQPQHFGDGTRLSIL.

This clonotype has at least ten counts. The V and J genes are TRBV15 and TRBJ1-6; D gene unclear. Looked up from germline, CDR1 is LNHNV and CDR2 is YYDKDF (reference sequence). With 0 bases removed from V and 9 bases from J, the gap between germline ends came to 6 bases. The CDR3 contains 13 residues. The CDR3 DNA reads TGTGCCACCAGCAGAGATATGATTTCACCCCTCCACTTT. Protein product: CATSRDMISPLHF.

The V and J genes are TRBV11-2 and TRBJ1-1, with D unresolved. This CDR3 is built from 13 residues. Trimming shortened V by 3 bases and J by 3 bases, and 8 bases separated the two germline ends. Germline V lookup: CDR1 SGHAT, CDR2 FQNNGV. The CDR3 protein is CASSFDGYTEAFF. In nucleotides, the CDR3 is TGTGCCAGCAGCTTCGACGGGTACACTGAAGCTTTCTTT.

This clonotype appeared a few times. V gene TRBV24-1 combines with J gene TRBJ1-5, with D tentatively TRBD1 (5 bases). Trimming took 5 bases from V and 9 from J, leaving 16 bases between them. The germline V gene encodes CDR1 KGHDR and CDR2 SFDVKD. The CDR3 has 14 residues. CDR3 coding DNA: TGTGCCACCAGTGCGGGACCCGCGATTTGGCCCCAGCATTTT. Encoded protein: CATSAGPAIWPQHF.

This chain connects TRBV10-3 to TRBJ1-6, with 8 bases that match TRBD1. The ends lost 5 bases at V and 8 bases at J; junction bases unmatched: 5. The germline CDR1 and CDR2 sequences are ENHRY and SYGVKD. This CDR3 comprises 14 residues. CDR3 nucleotide sequence: TGTGCCATCAGTCGGACAGGGAGAGATTCACCCCTCCACTTT. Translating it yields CAISRTGRDSPLHF.

In this sample, this clonotype turned up a few times. The chain recombines TRBV6-1 with TRBJ2-1, with TRBD2 matching 8 bases. This CDR3 has 15 amino acids. The germline V gene encodes CDR1 MNHNS and CDR2 SASEGT. The V segment lost 6 bases and the J segment 6 bases; nucleotides outside the gene matches: 10. CDR3: CASSPPGLVFNEQFF. CDR3 coding DNA: TGTGCCAGCAGCCCCCCGGGACTAGTATTCAATGAGCAGTTCTTC.

This clonotype came up a few times. This chain connects TRBV28 to TRBJ1-3; TRBD1 aligns across 7 bases. The CDR3 consists of 15 residues. After removal of 3 bases from V and 3 bases from J, the junction contained 5 bases not matched to a gene. Germline assignment: CDR1 MDHEN and CDR2 SYDVKM. CDR3 sequence: CASSFAQGFGNTIYF. As DNA, the CDR3 is TGTGCCAGCAGTTTTGCACAGGGGTTTGGAAACACCATATATTTT.

In the case of this clonotype: One junction end disagrees with the germline gene, perhaps due to a read error. This chain links TRBV5-1 with TRBJ2-7, with D maybe TRBD1 (6 bases). The CDR3 runs to 15 residues. Per the germline V gene, CDR1 is SGHRS and CDR2 is YFSETQ. DNA of the CDR3: TGCGCCAGCGGGCCCGGACAGCCTCCCTCCTACCAGCAGTACTTC. Amino acid sequence: CASGPGQPPSYQQYF.

This clonotype has at least ten counts. The CDR3 loop reads CASSQQTSGRPNEQYF. CDR3 bases: TGTGCCAGCAGCCAACAGACTAGCGGGAGACCTAACGAGCAGTACTTC. This chain connects TRBV6-2 or TRBV6-3 to TRBJ2-7, with TRBD2 matching over 12 bases. V was clipped by 6 bases and J by 5 bases; unmatched bases: 11. The CDR3 totals 16 residues. Germline V gene data show CDR1 as MNHEY and CDR2 as SVGEGT.

The gene calls are TRBV7-2 and TRBJ2-1; 7 bases agree with TRBD2. The CDR3 has 18 residues. V dropped 0 bases and J dropped 7; count of bases not matched to a gene: 15. Germline V gene lookup returns CDR1 SGHTA and CDR2 FQGNSA. The CDR3 nucleotides read TGTGCCAGCAGCTTAGCGCCGGCTAGCGGAGCCCCGTGGAATGAGCAGTTCTTC. Protein product: CASSLAPASGAPWNEQFF.

This rearrangement joins TRBV7-9 to TRBJ2-1, with 12 bases aligning to TRBD1. Trimming removed 4 bases from V and 2 bases from J; junction bases left unmatched: 3. Germline lookup yields CDR1 SEHNR and CDR2 FQNEAQ (reference sequence). The CDR3 consists of 16 residues. CDR3 protein: CASSSGTGGTYNEQFF. Here the CDR3 DNA reads TGTGCCAGCAGCTCAGGGACAGGGGGCACCTACAATGAGCAGTTCTTC.

In this sample, this clonotype turned up many times. The V gene is TRBV16, the J gene TRBJ2-6; D uncertain. Germline V gene sequence: CDR1 KGHSY, CDR2 FQNENV. The CDR3 contains 15 residues. Between the trimmed V and J ends, which lost 3 bases and 1 base, there was a span of 7 bases. This CDR3 is CASSHSISGANVLTF. CDR3 bases: TGTGCCAGCAGCCACAGTATTTCTGGGGCCAACGTCCTGACTTTC.

This clonotype has ten or more counts. V gene TRBV6-5 combines with J gene TRBJ2-1; 8 nucleotides agree with TRBD2. Germline lookup yields CDR1 MNHEY and CDR2 SVGAGI. The length of the CDR3 is 14 residues. The V and J ends lost 5 bases and 8 bases, in that order; junction bases with no gene match: 8. CDR3 protein: CASSSREGPHEQFF. In nucleotides, the CDR3 is TGTGCCAGCAGTAGCCGGGAGGGCCCCCATGAGCAGTTCTTC.

This clonotype was observed at least ten times. The V and J genes are TRBV5-1 and TRBJ2-7; D may be TRBD2 (6 bases). This CDR3 is 13 amino acids long. V lost 7 bases and J 0 bases, leaving 11 bases between the germline ends. Per the germline V gene, CDR1 is SGHRS and CDR2 is YFSETQ. The CDR3 coding sequence is TGCGCCAGCCGGGAGTTGAGCTCCTACGAGCAGTACTTC. Protein sequence: CASRELSSYEQYF.

This clonotype was seen a handful of times. This rearrangement joins TRBV28 to TRBJ2-5; the match to TRBD2 covers 9 bases. This CDR3 contains 15 residues. Germline values: CDR1 MDHEN, CDR2 SYDVKM. V lost 10 bases to trimming and J lost 3 bases; unmatched junction nucleotides: 12. For the CDR3, the DNA is TGTGCCATCCAGTTACCGACTAGCGGCAAAGAGACCCAGTACTTC. It codes for CAIQLPTSGKETQYF.

CDR3 in amino acids: CASSRTGGYSYEQYF. DNA for the CDR3: TGTGCCAGCAGTAGGACAGGGGGCTACTCCTACGAGCAGTACTTC. The chain uses TRBV27 and TRBJ2-7, with 11 bases matching TRBD1. The CDR3 runs to 15 residues. J was trimmed by 0 bases and V by 5 bases; bases with no gene match: 3. Germline V lookup: CDR1 MNHEY, CDR2 SMNVEV (reference sequence).

This clonotype was counted at least ten times. J is TRBJ2-7 and V is TRBV4-1, with TRBD2 matching over 7 bases. CDR3 size: 14 residues. The V gene end was trimmed by 5 bases and the J gene end by 3 bases; junction bases not matched to a gene: 7. CDR1 and CDR2 from the germline V gene are MGHRA and YSYEKL. The CDR3 region is CASSLGEGSYEQYF. The CDR3 coding sequence is TGCGCCAGCAGCTTGGGGGAGGGAAGCTACGAGCAGTACTTC.

This clonotype occurred many times. The chain joins TRBV12-3 or TRBV12-4 to TRBJ2-7, with 7 bases fitting TRBD1. The J segment lost 2 bases and the V segment lost 3 bases, leaving 7 bases of the junction unmatched. The CDR3 is 15 amino acids. The DNA of the CDR3 is TGTGCCAGCAGTTTCGGTGAGGGGGCCACCTACGAGCAGTACTTC. Protein: CASSFGEGATYEQYF.

This clonotype was observed at least ten times. The chain joins TRBV20-1 to TRBJ2-7; D gene unclear. Germline CDR1 is DFQATT and CDR2 is SNEGSKA (reference sequence). V was clipped by 1 base and J by 6 bases, with 10 bases between them. The CDR3 covers 12 residues. The CDR3 sequence: CSARGLIGEQYF. The DNA of the CDR3 is TGCAGTGCTAGAGGCCTGATCGGCGAGCAGTACTTC.

The chain employs TRBV4-2 and TRBJ1-2; D is perhaps TRBD1 (6 bases). This CDR3 is built from 13 residues. Germline V gene lookup returns CDR1 LGHNA and CDR2 YNFKEQ. V lost 4 bases, J lost 8 bases, and 14 bases lay in between. The CDR3 region is CASSPDPTGGYTF. CDR3 coding DNA: TGTGCCAGCAGCCCTGACCCGACAGGCGGCTACACCTTC.

This clonotype was seen many times. The chain recombines TRBV3-1 with TRBJ1-4; TRBD1 matches 7 bases. Trimming removed 4 bases from V and 8 bases from J; junction bases left unmatched: 13. Germline V gene data show CDR1 as LGHDT and CDR2 as YNNKEL (reference sequence). This CDR3 spans 16 amino acids. CDR3 DNA: TGTGCCAGCAGCCGCAAACAGGGGAGTGGATCGGAAAAACTGTTTTTT. Its protein product is CASSRKQGSGSEKLFF.